Given below is one TCR beta chain in context. What it binds is unknown. Extraction of RNA preceded its reverse transcription into cDNA, which served as the sequencing template. Libraries were prepared by immunoSEQ multiplex PCR; TCRdb keeps only in-frame clonotypes and omits some of them. The sample has roughly 140,000 clones, more than 55% seen once; the top ten hold 30% to 45%. The data were taken from a study of CD8+ T cells in alopecia areata. Study findings and constraints: Mice gave a clearer picture of TCR sharing than patients did, possibly for HLA-related reasons. In lesional scalp, particularly from alopecia totalis/universalis, clonality was higher than in normal scalp.

The CDR3 contains 15 residues. Germline CDR1 reads SQVTM; CDR2 reads ANQGSEA. V was shortened by 4 bases and J by 2 bases, with 18 bases between the two germline ends. The sequencing sample was made of CD8+ T cells sorted from blood. This sequence was found in a human donor in good health. This sequence joins TRBV29-1 and TRBJ2-7; no firm D call. The CDR3 protein is CSVVGRPDSPYEQYF. DNA for the CDR3: TGCAGCGTTGTGGGTCGACCCGACTCTCCCTACGAGCAGTACTTC.